This TCR beta chain was sequenced for a study of cytotoxic CD8 clonotypes in ibrutinib-treated CLL. The assay was immunoSEQ multiplex PCR, and TCRdb's table has in-frame clones only and misses some. The table lists over 140,000 clones, 70% to 90% of them singletons, with around 7.6% in the top ten. Germline V gene data show CDR1 as SGHNT and CDR2 as YYREEE (reference sequence). The CDR3 totals 15 residues. The table lists this clone with a count of one. The sequencing here drew on PBMCs, taken after 36 months of ibrutinib treatment. The receptor was derived from a human donor with chronic lymphocytic leukemia. The chain employs TRBV5-4 and TRBJ2-5, with a tentative D call TRBD2 (5 bases). The DNA end is a closer match to TRBJ2-7, so the J assignment may be wrong. DNA for the CDR3: TGTGCCAGCAGCTTGGCCGGCGGGTTTTCCTACGAGCAGTACTTC. This codes for CASSLAGGFSYEQYF.